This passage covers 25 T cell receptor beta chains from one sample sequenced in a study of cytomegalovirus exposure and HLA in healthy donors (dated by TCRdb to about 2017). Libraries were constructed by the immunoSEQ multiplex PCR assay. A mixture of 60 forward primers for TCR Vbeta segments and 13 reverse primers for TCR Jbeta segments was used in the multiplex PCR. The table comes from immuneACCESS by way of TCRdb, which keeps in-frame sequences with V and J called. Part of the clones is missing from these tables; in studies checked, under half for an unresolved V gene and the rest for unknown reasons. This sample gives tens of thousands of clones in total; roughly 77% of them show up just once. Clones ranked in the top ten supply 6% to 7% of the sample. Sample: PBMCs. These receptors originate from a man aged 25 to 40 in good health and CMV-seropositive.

The CDR3 nucleotides are TGTGCCAGCAGCGTACAGGGACTTAACTATGGCTACACCTTC. Protein sequence: CASSVQGLNYGYTF. The rearrangement uses TRBV9 and TRBJ1-2; D possibly corresponds to TRBD1 (5 bases). The CDR3 has 14 amino acids. Germline CDR1 is SGDLS and CDR2 is YYNGEE. Deletions cut 1 base from V and 1 base from J, with 8 bases between.

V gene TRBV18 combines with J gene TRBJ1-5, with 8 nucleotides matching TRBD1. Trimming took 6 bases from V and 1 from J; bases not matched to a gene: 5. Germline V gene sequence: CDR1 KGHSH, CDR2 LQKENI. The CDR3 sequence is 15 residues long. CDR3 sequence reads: CASSRDRTSNQPQHF. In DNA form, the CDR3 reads TGTGCCAGCTCTCGGGACAGGACCAGCAATCAGCCCCAGCATTTT.

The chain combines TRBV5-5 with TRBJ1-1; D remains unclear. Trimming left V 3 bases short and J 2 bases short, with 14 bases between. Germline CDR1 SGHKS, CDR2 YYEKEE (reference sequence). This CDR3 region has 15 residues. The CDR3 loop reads CASSWEEGANTEAFF. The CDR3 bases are TGTGCCAGCAGCTGGGAGGAGGGAGCAAACACTGAAGCTTTCTTT.

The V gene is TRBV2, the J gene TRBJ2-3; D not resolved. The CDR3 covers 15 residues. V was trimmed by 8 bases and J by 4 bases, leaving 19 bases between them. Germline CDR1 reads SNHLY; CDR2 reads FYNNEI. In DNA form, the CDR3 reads TGTGCCAGCTACACAAGAGAGGTTGCAGCAGATACGCAGTATTTT. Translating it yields CASYTREVAADTQYF.

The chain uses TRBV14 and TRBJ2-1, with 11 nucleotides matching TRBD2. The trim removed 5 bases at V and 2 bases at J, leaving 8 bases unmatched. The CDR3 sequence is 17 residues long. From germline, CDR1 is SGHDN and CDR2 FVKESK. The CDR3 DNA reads TGTGCCAGCAGCGGAGGGACTAGCGGATACCCCTACAATGAGCAGTTCTTC. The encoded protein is CASSGGTSGYPYNEQFF. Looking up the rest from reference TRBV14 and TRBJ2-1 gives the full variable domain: EAGVTQFPSHSVIEKGQTVTLRCDPISGHDNLYWYRRVMGKEIKFLLHFVKESKQDESGMPNNRFLAERTGGTYSTLKVQPAELEDSGVYFCASSGGTSGYPYNEQFFGPGTRLTVL.

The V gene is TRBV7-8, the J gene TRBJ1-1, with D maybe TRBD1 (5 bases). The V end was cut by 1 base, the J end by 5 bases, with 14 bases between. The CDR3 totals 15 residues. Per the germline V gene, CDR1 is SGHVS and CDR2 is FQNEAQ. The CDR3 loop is CASSLEGVVGTEAFF. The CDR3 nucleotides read TGTGCCAGCAGCTTAGAAGGGGTGGTCGGGACTGAAGCTTTCTTT.

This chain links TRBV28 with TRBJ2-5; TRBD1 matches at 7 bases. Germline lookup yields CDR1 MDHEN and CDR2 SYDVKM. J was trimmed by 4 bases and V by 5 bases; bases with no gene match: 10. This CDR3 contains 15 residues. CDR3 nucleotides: TGTGCCAGCAGTCTCCCCGGGACAGCTACAGAGACCCAGTACTTC. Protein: CASSLPGTATETQYF.

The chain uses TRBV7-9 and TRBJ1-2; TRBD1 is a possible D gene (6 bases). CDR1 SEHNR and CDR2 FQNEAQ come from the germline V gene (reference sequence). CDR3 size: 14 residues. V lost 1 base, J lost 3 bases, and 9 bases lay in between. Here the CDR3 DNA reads TGTGCCAGCAGCTTAGGGACAGCTGACTATGGCTACACCTTC. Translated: CASSLGTADYGYTF.

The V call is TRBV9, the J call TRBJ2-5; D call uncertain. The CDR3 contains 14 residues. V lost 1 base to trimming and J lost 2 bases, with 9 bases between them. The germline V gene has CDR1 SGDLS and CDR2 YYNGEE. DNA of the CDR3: TGTGCCAGCAGCGTATCAGGCTTGCAAGAGACCCAGTACTTC. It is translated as CASSVSGLQETQYF. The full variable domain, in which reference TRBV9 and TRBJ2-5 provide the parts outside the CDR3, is DSGVTQTPKHLITATGQRVTLRCSPRSGDLSVYWYQQSLDQGLQFLIQYYNGEERAKGNILERFSAQQFPDLHSELNLSSLELGDSALYFCASSVSGLQETQYFGPGTRLLVL.

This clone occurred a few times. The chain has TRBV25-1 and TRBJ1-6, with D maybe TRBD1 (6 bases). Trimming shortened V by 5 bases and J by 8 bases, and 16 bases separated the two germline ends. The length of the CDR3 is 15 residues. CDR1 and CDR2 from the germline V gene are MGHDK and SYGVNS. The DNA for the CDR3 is TGTGCCAGCAGTACCTTAATACAGGGCGATTCACCCCTCCACTTT. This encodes CASSTLIQGDSPLHF.

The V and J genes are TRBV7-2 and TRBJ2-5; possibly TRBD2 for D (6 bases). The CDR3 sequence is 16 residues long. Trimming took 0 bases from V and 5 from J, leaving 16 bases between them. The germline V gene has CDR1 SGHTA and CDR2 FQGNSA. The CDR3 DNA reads TGTGCCAGCAGCTTAGCGCTCCGGTTGGCGGGGGAGACCCAGTACTTC. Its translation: CASSLALRLAGETQYF. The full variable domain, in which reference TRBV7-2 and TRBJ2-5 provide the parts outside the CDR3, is GAGVSQSPSNKVTEKGKDVELRCDPISGHTALYWYRQSLGQGLEFLIYFQGNSAPDKSGLPSDRFSAERTGGSVSTLTIQRTQQEDSAVYLCASSLALRLAGETQYFGPGTRLLVL.

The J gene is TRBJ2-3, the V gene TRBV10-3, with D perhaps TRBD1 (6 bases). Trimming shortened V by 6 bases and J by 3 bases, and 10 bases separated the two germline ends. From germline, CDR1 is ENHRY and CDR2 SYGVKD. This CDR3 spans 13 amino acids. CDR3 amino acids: CAIRHRETDTQYF. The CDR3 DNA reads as TGTGCCATCAGACACAGGGAAACAGATACGCAGTATTTT.

Written as DNA, the CDR3 is TGTGCCAGCTCACCGGGGGTACAGGGGTCCGAGCAGTACTTC. It specifies CASSPGVQGSEQYF. The chain combines TRBV18 with TRBJ2-7; TRBD1 matches at 7 bases. The trim removed 3 bases at V and 6 bases at J, leaving 8 bases unmatched. Germline V CDR1 and CDR2: KGHSH, LQKENI. CDR3 size: 14 residues.

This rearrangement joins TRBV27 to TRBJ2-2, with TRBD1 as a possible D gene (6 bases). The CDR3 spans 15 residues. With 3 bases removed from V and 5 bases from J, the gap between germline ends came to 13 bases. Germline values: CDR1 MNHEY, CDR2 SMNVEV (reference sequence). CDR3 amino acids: CASSLWQGRTGELFF. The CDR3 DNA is TGTGCCAGCAGTTTGTGGCAGGGGCGGACCGGGGAGCTGTTTTTT.

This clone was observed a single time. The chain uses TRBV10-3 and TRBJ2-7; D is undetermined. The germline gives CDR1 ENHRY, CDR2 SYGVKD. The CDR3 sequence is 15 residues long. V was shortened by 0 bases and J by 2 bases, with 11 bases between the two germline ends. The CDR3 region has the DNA TGTGCCATCAGTGAGTCCACTCGAAATACCTACGAGCAGTACTTC. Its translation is CAISESTRNTYEQYF.

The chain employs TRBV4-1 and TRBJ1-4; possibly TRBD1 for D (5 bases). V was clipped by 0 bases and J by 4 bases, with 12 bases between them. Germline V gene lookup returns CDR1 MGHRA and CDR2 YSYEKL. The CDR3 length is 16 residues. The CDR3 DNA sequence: TGCGCCAGCAGCCAAGACGGGCGGGGCTTTAATGAAAAACTGTTTTTT. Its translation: CASSQDGRGFNEKLFF.

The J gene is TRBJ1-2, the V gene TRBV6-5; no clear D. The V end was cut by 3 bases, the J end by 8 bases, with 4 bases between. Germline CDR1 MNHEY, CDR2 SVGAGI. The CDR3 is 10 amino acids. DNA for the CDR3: TGTGCCAGCAGTTATGGCGGCTACACCTTC. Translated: CASSYGGYTF.

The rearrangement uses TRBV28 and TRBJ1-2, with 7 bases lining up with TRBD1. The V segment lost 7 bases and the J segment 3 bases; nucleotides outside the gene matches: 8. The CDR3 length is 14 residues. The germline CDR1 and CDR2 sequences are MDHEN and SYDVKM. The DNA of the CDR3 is TGTGCCAGCATCACCCGGGGGACAGACTATGGCTACACCTTC. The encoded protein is CASITRGTDYGYTF.

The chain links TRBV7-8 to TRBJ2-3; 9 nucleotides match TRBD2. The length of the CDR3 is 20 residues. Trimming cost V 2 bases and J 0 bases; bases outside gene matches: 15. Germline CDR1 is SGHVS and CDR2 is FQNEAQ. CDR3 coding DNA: TGTGCCAGCAGCTTATACGTTCGGGCTAGCGGGGCCCCAAGCACAGATACGCAGTATTTT. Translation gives CASSLYVRASGAPSTDTQYF. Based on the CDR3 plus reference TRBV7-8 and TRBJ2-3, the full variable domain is GAGVSQSPRYKVAKRGQDVALRCDPISGHVSLFWYQQALGQGPEFLTYFQNEAQLDKSGLPSDRFFAERPEGSVSTLKIQRTQQEDSAVYLCASSLYVRASGAPSTDTQYFGPGTRLTVL.

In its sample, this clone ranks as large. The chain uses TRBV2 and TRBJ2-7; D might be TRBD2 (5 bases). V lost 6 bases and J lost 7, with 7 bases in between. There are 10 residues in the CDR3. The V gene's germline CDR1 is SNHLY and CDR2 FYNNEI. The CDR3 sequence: CASSGLEQYF. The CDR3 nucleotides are TGTGCCAGCAGCGGACTTGAGCAGTACTTC.

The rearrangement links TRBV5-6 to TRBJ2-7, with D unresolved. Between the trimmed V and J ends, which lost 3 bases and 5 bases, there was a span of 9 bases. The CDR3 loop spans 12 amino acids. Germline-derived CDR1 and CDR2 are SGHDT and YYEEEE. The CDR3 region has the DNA TGTGCCAGCAGCTCGCCAACAGACGAGCAGTACTTC. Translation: CASSSPTDEQYF.

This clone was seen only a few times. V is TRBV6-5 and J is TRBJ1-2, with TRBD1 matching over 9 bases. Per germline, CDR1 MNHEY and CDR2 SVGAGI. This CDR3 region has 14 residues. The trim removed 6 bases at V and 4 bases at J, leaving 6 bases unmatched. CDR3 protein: CASRSGTGTYGYTF. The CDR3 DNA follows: TGTGCCAGCAGGTCCGGGACAGGGACCTATGGCTACACCTTC.

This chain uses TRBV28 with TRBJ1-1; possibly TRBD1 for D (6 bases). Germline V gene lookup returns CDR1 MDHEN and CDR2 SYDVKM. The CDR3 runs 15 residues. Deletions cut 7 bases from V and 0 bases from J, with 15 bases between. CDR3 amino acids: CASKGHLKMNTEAFF. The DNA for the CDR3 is TGTGCCAGCAAGGGACACCTAAAAATGAACACTGAAGCTTTCTTT.

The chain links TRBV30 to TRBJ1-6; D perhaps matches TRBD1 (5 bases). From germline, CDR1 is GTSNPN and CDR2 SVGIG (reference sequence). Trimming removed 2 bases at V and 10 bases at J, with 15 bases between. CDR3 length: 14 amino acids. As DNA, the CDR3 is TGTGCCTGGAGTCTTCAGGGAACGGAATCACCCCTCCACTTT. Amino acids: CAWSLQGTESPLHF.

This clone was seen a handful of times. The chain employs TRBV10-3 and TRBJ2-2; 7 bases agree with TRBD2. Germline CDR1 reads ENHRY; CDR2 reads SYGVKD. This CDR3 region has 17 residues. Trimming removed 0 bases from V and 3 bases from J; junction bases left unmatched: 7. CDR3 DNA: TGTGCCATCAGTGAGTCGCTTGGGACTACCGACACCGGGGAGCTGTTTTTT. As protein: CAISESLGTTDTGELFF.